The 22 T cell receptor beta chains listed next were all sequenced from one sample in a study of blood T cell repertoires in COVID-19. Generated by immunoSEQ multiplex PCR, the TCRdb table keeps only in-frame clones and is missing some. The sample yields over 95,000 clones, roughly 81% seen once. The specimen sequenced was peripheral blood. The origin of the receptors is a human donor in a cohort sampled during active COVID-19.

This clone turned up a few times. This chain joins TRBV28 and TRBJ2-7; 8 bases are a match to TRBD1. V was clipped by 8 bases and J by 0 bases; unmatched bases: 9. The CDR3 has 15 amino acids. CDR1 and CDR2 from the germline V gene are MDHEN and SYDVKM. The CDR3 region has the DNA TGTGCCAGCCTGGAGTCCACAGGGGGCTCCTACGAGCAGTACTTC. Amino acid sequence: CASLESTGGSYEQYF. Full variable domain (remainder filled in from reference TRBV28 and TRBJ2-7): DVKVTQSSRYLVKRTGEKVFLECVQDMDHENMFWYRQDPGLGLRLIYFSYDVKMKEKGDIPEGYSVSREKKERFSLILESASTNQTSMYLCASLESTGGSYEQYFGPGTRLTVT.

Sample share makes this clone medium-sized. The chain joins TRBV6-6 to TRBJ1-1; 8 nucleotides match TRBD1. V trimming: 8 bases; J trimming: 2 bases; junction bases outside the gene matches: 4. The CDR3 spans 13 residues. Germline V gene data show CDR1 as MNHNY and CDR2 as SVGAGI (reference sequence). The CDR3: CASVQGGNTEAFF. As DNA, the CDR3 is TGTGCCAGCGTACAGGGGGGAAACACTGAAGCTTTCTTT.

The chain links TRBV6-6 to TRBJ1-5; D ambiguous. In germline, CDR1 is MNHNY, CDR2 SVGAGI (reference sequence). With 5 bases removed from V and 3 bases from J, the gap between germline ends came to 17 bases. The CDR3 is made up of 16 amino acids. The CDR3 coding sequence is TGTGCCAGCAGTAACCGGAGGGCAGCCAACAATCAGCCCCAGCATTTT. Protein: CASSNRRAANNQPQHF.

The J gene is TRBJ2-6, the V gene TRBV24-1, with TRBD1 matching 9 bases. The V gene end was trimmed by 4 bases and the J gene end by 4 bases; junction bases not matched to a gene: 7. This CDR3 spans 17 amino acids. Germline loops: CDR1 KGHDR, CDR2 SFDVKD. CDR3 in amino acids: CATSDSGTGMGANVLTF. CDR3 sequence (DNA): TGTGCCACCAGTGACTCCGGGACAGGGATGGGGGCCAACGTCCTGACTTTC.

The CDR3 is CASTGQGATEAFF. The DNA of the CDR3 is TGTGCCAGCACTGGACAGGGGGCCACTGAAGCTTTCTTT. This chain joins TRBV2 and TRBJ1-1, with 11 bases lining up with TRBD1. J gave up 4 bases and V 7 bases, and 2 bases lay outside the gene matches. Germline V gene sequence: CDR1 SNHLY, CDR2 FYNNEI. The CDR3 contains 13 residues.

The J gene is TRBJ1-1, the V gene TRBV7-9, with a possible D match to TRBD1 (5 bases). Trimming took 1 base from V and 3 from J, leaving 9 bases between them. CDR1 SEHNR and CDR2 FQNEAQ come from the germline V gene (reference sequence). The length of the CDR3 is 14 residues. As DNA, the CDR3 is TGTGCCAGCAGCTTAGGACAGACACACACTGAAGCTTTCTTT. Residues: CASSLGQTHTEAFF.

The chain employs TRBV7-2 and TRBJ1-5; D possibly corresponds to TRBD1 (5 bases). Trimming took 5 bases from V and 7 from J, leaving 9 bases between them. This CDR3 has 12 amino acids. Germline lookup yields CDR1 SGHTA and CDR2 FQGNSA. This CDR3 reads CASSLQAQPQHF. The DNA for the CDR3 is TGTGCCAGCAGCCTACAGGCACAGCCCCAGCATTTT.

The chain links TRBV19 to TRBJ1-3, with no clear D. CDR3 length: 13 residues. Germline CDR1 reads LNHDA; CDR2 reads SQIVND (reference sequence). The V end was cut by 5 bases, the J end by 0 bases, with 5 bases between. This chain's CDR3 is CASSRDSGNTIYF. The CDR3 bases are TGTGCCAGTAGTCGCGACTCTGGAAACACCATATATTTT.

The chain is built from TRBV5-4 and TRBJ1-2; no clear D. Per the germline V gene, CDR1 is SGHNT and CDR2 is YYREEE (reference sequence). CDR3 length: 12 amino acids. V dropped 4 bases and J dropped 4 bases, with 8 bases sitting between them. CDR3 sequence: CASSLSPYGYTF. The CDR3 nucleotides read TGTGCCAGCAGCCTAAGCCCCTATGGCTACACCTTC.

The chain is built from TRBV2 and TRBJ2-3, with D unresolved. There are 14 residues in the CDR3. Germline V gene sequence: CDR1 SNHLY, CDR2 FYNNEI. Trimming shortened V by 10 bases and J by 2 bases, and 16 bases separated the two germline ends. Here the CDR3 DNA reads TGTGCCACCTCCCGCGGCAGCTACACAGATACGCAGTATTTT. It encodes CATSRGSYTDTQYF.

This chain links TRBV9 with TRBJ2-6; 9 bases are shared with TRBD2. Trimming took 0 bases from V and 0 from J; bases not matched to a gene: 7. CDR1 SGDLS and CDR2 YYNGEE come from the germline V gene. The CDR3 has 19 amino acids. The CDR3 sequence is CASSVVGGGAGSGANVLTF. The CDR3 region has the DNA TGTGCCAGCAGCGTAGTTGGCGGGGGGGCGGGCTCTGGGGCCAACGTCCTGACTTTC.

This chain connects TRBV6-5 to TRBJ2-1; 7 bases align to TRBD1. The CDR3 has 12 amino acids. Germline V gene data show CDR1 as MNHEY and CDR2 as SVGAGI. Trimming cost V 7 bases and J 10 bases; bases outside gene matches: 7. The CDR3 DNA is TGTGCCAGCAATGGACAGGTAGGGGAGCAGTTCTTC. It specifies CASNGQVGEQFF.

The V gene is TRBV11-2, the J gene TRBJ2-5, with 9 positions matching TRBD1. The CDR3 has 16 amino acids. Germline V gives CDR1 SGHAT, CDR2 FQNNGV. V lost 4 bases and J lost 5; bases outside the gene matches: 11. CDR3 residues: CASSSRKTGGIETQYF. In DNA, the CDR3 is TGTGCCAGCAGCTCCAGGAAGACAGGGGGGATCGAGACCCAGTACTTC.

The rearrangement joins TRBV19 to TRBJ1-4; tentative D call: TRBD1 (5 bases). Trimming removed 6 bases from V and 8 bases from J, with 16 bases in between. This CDR3 region has 14 residues. Looked up from germline, CDR1 is LNHDA and CDR2 is SQIVND (reference sequence). CDR3 DNA: TGTGCCAGTAGGGGGAACAGGCTACGGGAAAAACTGTTTTTT. Its protein product is CASRGNRLREKLFF.

This rearrangement joins TRBV12-2 to TRBJ1-4; the table names TRBD1, a call not compared with the DNA. TRBV12-2 is listed as a pseudogene. The CDR3 spans 17 residues. CDR3 residues: CASRFEVKQGPGEKLFF. DNA of the CDR3: TGTGCAAGTCGCTTCGAAGTCAAACAGGGGCCGGGTGAAAAACTGTTTTTT.

The V call is TRBV7-9, the J call TRBJ2-1, with 10 bases that match TRBD1. With V trimmed by 3 bases and J by 8 bases, 4 bases remained unmatched. Germline loops: CDR1 SEHNR, CDR2 FQNEAQ (reference sequence). The CDR3 is 14 residues long. For the CDR3, the DNA is TGTGCCAGCAGCTTTGGGACAGGGGAAGATGAGCAGTTCTTC. This translates into CASSFGTGEDEQFF.

The J gene is TRBJ2-1, the V gene TRBV7-8, with 7 bases matching TRBD1. V dropped 6 bases and J dropped 5; count of bases not matched to a gene: 10. The CDR3 is made up of 15 amino acids. Germline values: CDR1 SGHVS, CDR2 FQNEAQ. CDR3 protein: CASSLEGARDNEQFF. DNA for the CDR3: TGTGCCAGCAGTCTAGAGGGGGCTAGGGACAATGAGCAGTTCTTC. The entire variable domain, with the rest obtained from reference TRBV7-8 and TRBJ2-1, is as follows: GAGVSQSPRYKVAKRGQDVALRCDPISGHVSLFWYQQALGQGPEFLTYFQNEAQLDKSGLPSDRFFAERPEGSVSTLKIQRTQQEDSAVYLCASSLEGARDNEQFFGPGTRLTVL.

The chain has TRBV29-1 and TRBJ1-2, with D possibly TRBD1 on 5 matching bases. Per germline, CDR1 SQVTM and CDR2 ANQGSEA. V was pared by 4 bases and J by 7 bases, with 13 bases between. This CDR3 has 12 amino acids. The CDR3: CSVVGGKGGYTF. In DNA form, the CDR3 reads TGCAGCGTTGTCGGGGGGAAGGGTGGCTACACCTTC.

The chain couples TRBV6-5 to TRBJ1-1; a weak D match, TRBD1 (6 bases). The ends were cut back, 1 base at V and 5 bases at J, with 14 bases in the middle. The CDR3 covers 15 residues. Germline lookup yields CDR1 MNHEY and CDR2 SVGAGI. The CDR3 DNA is TGTGCCAGCAGTTACTTAGGGGGGGCGCGGACTGAAGCTTTCTTT. The encoded protein is CASSYLGGARTEAFF.

The chain is built from TRBV19 and TRBJ2-7, with 12 bases identical to TRBD2. Germline V CDR1 and CDR2: LNHDA, SQIVND (reference sequence). V lost 3 bases to trimming and J lost 2 bases; unmatched junction nucleotides: 8. The CDR3 totals 17 residues. The CDR3 DNA follows: TGTGCCAGTAGTATTCTCGGACTAGCGGGGACGACCTACGAGCAGTACTTC. This gives the protein CASSILGLAGTTYEQYF.

The chain combines TRBV18 with TRBJ1-2, with D perhaps TRBD1 (6 bases). The CDR3 length is 15 residues. With 1 base removed from V and 2 bases from J, the gap between germline ends came to 11 bases. CDR1 and CDR2 (germline): KGHSH, LQKENI. The CDR3 DNA reads TGTGCCAGCTCACCACTGGAAGGACAGAACTATGGCTACACCTTC. This sequence encodes CASSPLEGQNYGYTF.

Comments on this clone: An end of the junction does not agree with germline; a read error may underlie this. CDR3 sequence reads: CASSHETGGVKTQYF. The CDR3 nucleotides are TGTGCTAGCAGCCACGAGACAGGGGGCGTGAAGACCCAGTACTTC. V and J are TRBV7-7 and TRBJ2-5; 10 bases agree with TRBD1. Germline V gene sequence: CDR1 SSHAT, CDR2 FNYEAQ (reference sequence). This CDR3 region has 15 residues.